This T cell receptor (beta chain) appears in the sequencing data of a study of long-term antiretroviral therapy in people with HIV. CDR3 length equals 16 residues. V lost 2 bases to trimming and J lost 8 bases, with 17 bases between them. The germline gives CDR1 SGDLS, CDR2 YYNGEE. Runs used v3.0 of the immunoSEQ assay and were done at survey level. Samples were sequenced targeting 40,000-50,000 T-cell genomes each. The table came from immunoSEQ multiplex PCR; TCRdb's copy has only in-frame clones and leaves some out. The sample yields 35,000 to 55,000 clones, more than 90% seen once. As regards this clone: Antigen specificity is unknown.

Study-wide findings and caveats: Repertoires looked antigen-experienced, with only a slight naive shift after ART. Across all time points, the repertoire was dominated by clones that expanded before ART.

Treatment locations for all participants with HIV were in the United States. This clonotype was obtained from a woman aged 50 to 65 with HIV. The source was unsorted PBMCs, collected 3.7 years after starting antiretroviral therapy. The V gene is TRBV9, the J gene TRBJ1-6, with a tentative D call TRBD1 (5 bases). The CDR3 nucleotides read TGTGCCAGCAGCGTTGGGCCGGGACTTCTCGATTCACCCCTCCACTTT. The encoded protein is CASSVGPGLLDSPLHF.